This T cell receptor beta chain derives from a study of cytomegalovirus exposure and HLA in healthy donors. With regard to this clone: Its antigen is not identified.

Both 60 Vbeta primers and 13 Jbeta primers went into the PCR. The repertoire was sequenced with immunoSEQ multiplex PCR; TCRdb's copy has only in-frame clones and lacks some. The sample yields just over 200,000 clones, around four fifths seen once. General observations from the study: High specificity and sensitivity for cytomegalovirus status were reported for the classifier. Listed as cytomegalovirus-associated were over 150 TCR beta chains.

Per germline, CDR1 SGHTA and CDR2 FQGTGA. V was shortened by 5 bases and J by 3 bases, with 10 bases between the two germline ends. The CDR3 runs 13 residues. This sequence was found in a man aged 45-65 years in good health and CMV-seronegative. The sample was PBMCs. The chain combines TRBV7-3 with TRBJ2-5; D gene unclear. The CDR3 DNA reads as TGTGCCAGCAGCCTTACGCGCGAAGAGACCCAGTACTTC. Translated: CASSLTREETQYF.